The clone carrying this T cell receptor beta chain was counted many times. Its antigen is unknown. CDR3 length equals 14 residues. The junction had 2 bases not matched to a gene; V was cut back by 6 bases and J by 2 bases. This entry belongs to a study of response to subunit inactivated influenza vaccine. Study results and caveats: The authors put forward the suggestion that each seasonal influenza vaccination may bring in only a limited number of new T cells.

TCRdb reprocessed the RT-PCR reads with MiXCR, giving one entry per CDR3 protein. The sample yields fewer than 750,000 distinct CDR3 sequences, approximately 14% seen once. The starting material was PBMCs from blood, obtained 12 days after vaccination. The chain uses TRBV12-3 or TRBV12-4 and TRBJ2-1, with 9 bases that match TRBD1. The receptor was isolated from a man in his fifties or sixties who received an inactivated influenza vaccine. As DNA, the CDR3 is TGTGCCAGCAGGGGACAGGGCGCCTACAATGAGCAGTTCTTC. This encodes CASRGQGAYNEQFF.